What follows are 7 T cell receptor beta chains derived from one specimen sequenced in a study of blood T cells in healthy people across ages. Alongside a J-beta primer mix, a sample-barcoded 5' primer served in a second PCR lasting about 6 to 12 cycles. TCRdb itself ran the 5' RACE reads through MiXCR, one entry per CDR3 protein. The sample includes 500,000 to 700,000 distinct CDR3 sequences, under 30% seen only once; the top ten take more than 15%. Sequenced: blood. These receptors originate from a woman older than 75 in good health.

This clonotype was picked up one time. The chain couples TRBV12-3 or TRBV12-4 to TRBJ2-7; unclear D gene. The CDR3 sequence is 15 residues long. V dropped 4 bases and J dropped 5 bases, with 18 bases sitting between them. For the CDR3, the DNA is TGTGCCAGCAGTTCCTATGGGTCCGAAGACAACGAGCAGTACTTC. This codes for CASSSYGSEDNEQYF.

This chain joins TRBV28 and TRBJ1-4; D is ambiguous. This CDR3 is 15 amino acids long. Trimming cost V 5 bases and J 7 bases, with 17 bases left between them. CDR1 is MDHEN, CDR2 SYDVKM, per germline. CDR3 residues: CASSPRSGWGEKLFF. The DNA of the CDR3 is TGTGCCAGCAGTCCGAGGTCGGGTTGGGGTGAAAAACTGTTTTTT.

V is TRBV9 and J is TRBJ2-3; 11 bases fit TRBD2. Germline V gene data show CDR1 as SGDLS and CDR2 as YYNGEE. The CDR3 spans 17 residues. V was clipped by 0 bases and J by 0 bases; unmatched bases: 3. CDR3 coding DNA: TGTGCCAGCAGCGTAGGAACTAGCGGGGGAAGCACAGATACGCAGTATTTT. Translated, it gives CASSVGTSGGSTDTQYF.

This clonotype came up many times. CDR3 bases: TGTGCCAGCAGCGACGGGGACAGGGGAGGTTCCTACGAGCAGTACTTC. Protein product: CASSDGDRGGSYEQYF. The chain is built from TRBV7-9 and TRBJ2-7, with 10 nucleotides matching TRBD1. The J segment lost 1 base and the V segment lost 5 bases, leaving 8 bases of the junction unmatched. CDR3 length: 16 residues. CDR1 is SEHNR and CDR2 is FQNEAQ in the germline V gene (reference sequence).

This clonotype was counted ten times or more. V is TRBV7-9 and J is TRBJ2-5; TRBD1 is a possible D gene (5 bases). The V and J ends lost 6 bases and 4 bases respectively, with 18 bases between them. The CDR3 totals 15 residues. The V gene's germline CDR1 is SEHNR and CDR2 FQNEAQ (reference sequence). CDR3 nucleotide sequence: TGTGCCAGCAGGCCATGGGGCCCGGGCCGAGAGACCCAGTACTTC. Amino acid sequence: CASRPWGPGRETQYF.

The rearrangement uses TRBV27 and TRBJ2-5; the match to TRBD2 covers 11 bases. This CDR3 spans 15 amino acids. The J segment lost 7 bases and the V segment lost 6 bases, leaving 10 bases of the junction unmatched. The germline V gene has CDR1 MNHEY and CDR2 SMNVEV (reference sequence). The CDR3 region has the DNA TGTGCCAGCAGCACAATAGCGGGGGGGATGGGGACCCAGTACTTC. Residues: CASSTIAGGMGTQYF.

V is TRBV12-3 or TRBV12-4 and J is TRBJ2-3; 7 bases line up with TRBD2. The J segment lost 13 bases and the V segment lost 7 bases, leaving 14 bases of the junction unmatched. The CDR3 is 13 residues long. The CDR3, as DNA: TGTGCCAGCACATCGACTAGCACAGATGTGGAGTATTTT. This gives the protein CASTSTSTDVEYF.